This T cell receptor beta chain was recorded in a study of blood T cell repertoires in COVID-19. As for the study in general: Nucleic acid was either cDNA or gDNA, and it came from T cells, B-cell-depleted T cells, or PBMCs.

Data came from immunoSEQ multiplex PCR; TCRdb stores just in-frame clones and leaves some out. The profile shows 150,000 to 200,000 clones, 80% to 95% of them singletons. The CDR3 runs to 16 residues. Losses at the gene ends were 0 bases for V and 4 bases for J; bases not matched to a gene: 4. Per the germline V gene, CDR1 is SGHNT and CDR2 is YYREEE (reference sequence). The receptor comes from a man aged 25-45 years with COVID-19, enrolled during active disease. The rearrangement links TRBV5-4 to TRBJ1-3; TRBD1 aligns across 10 bases. Sequenced sample: peripheral blood. CDR3 DNA: TGTGCCAGCAGCTTGGCGCCGGGACAGGGGGGAAACACCATATATTTT. This translates into CASSLAPGQGGNTIYF.